This T cell receptor (beta chain) was captured in a study of CD8+ T cells in alopecia areata. Findings of the study overall: Patients showed less clear TCR sequence sharing than mice, possibly partly because of HLA diversity. Normal scalp had lower clonality than lesional scalp, with alopecia totalis/universalis lesions showing this most strongly. Normal-skin resident alphabeta T cells also appear among scalp sample sequences.

This CDR3 spans 11 amino acids. Per the germline V gene, CDR1 is SNHLY and CDR2 is FYNNEI. The V and J ends lost 8 bases and 1 base respectively, with 6 bases between them. This clone was observed a single time. Its antigen is unidentified. Extracted RNA was reverse transcribed, and the resulting cDNA served as sequencing template. Libraries were prepared by immunoSEQ multiplex PCR; TCRdb keeps only in-frame clonotypes and omits some of them. The data show under 250,000 clones, roughly 50% seen once. Cell sorting on a FACSAria was used to separate CD4+ and CD8+ T cells from the PBMCs. The receptor was derived from a human donor in good health. The chain is built from TRBV2 and TRBJ2-7; D remains ambiguous. The sequencing input was CD8+ T cells sorted from blood. DNA for the CDR3: TGTGCCAGCGCCGCATCCTACGAGCAGTACTTC. Translating gives CASAASYEQYF.